The TCR beta chain under discussion was sequenced for a study of tumour-infiltrating T cells in Burkitt lymphoma. As for the study in general: Productive clonality predicted overall and progression-free survival.

TCRdb's table, derived via immunoSEQ multiplex PCR, lists solely in-frame clones and lacks some. Among some 5,000 clones listed, roughly a sixth were seen once. The TCR comes from a human donor with diffuse large B-cell lymphoma. The sample was tumor tissue.

CDR3 sequence: CASSLRVGSGRYNEQFF. CDR3 bases: TGTGCCAGCAGCTTGAGAGTGGGTAGCGGTAGGTACAATGAGCAGTTCTTC. The genes are TRBV5-4 and TRBJ2-1, with TRBD2 as a possible D gene (6 bases). The V end was cut by 1 base, the J end by 4 bases, with 18 bases between. Germline-derived CDR1 and CDR2 are SGHNT and YYREEE (reference sequence). The CDR3 loop spans 17 amino acids. The whole variable domain, remainder taken from reference TRBV5-4 and TRBJ2-1, is ETGVTQSPTHLIKTRGQQVTLRCSSQSGHNTVSWYQQALGQGPQFIFQYYREEENGRGNFPPRFSGLQFPNYSSELNVNALELDDSALYLCASSLRVGSGRYNEQFFGPGTRLTVL.